This entry lists 22 T cell receptor beta chains sequenced from one sample in a study of blood T cell repertoires in COVID-19. The method was immunoSEQ multiplex PCR; TCRdb's version includes in-frame clones alone and lacks a portion of them. The data hold 220,000 or so clones, with around 90% observed a single time. The specimen sequenced was peripheral blood. The receptors were gathered from a man between 60 and 75 years old who had recovered from COVID-19.

This chain links TRBV5-5 with TRBJ2-2; D possibly corresponds to TRBD2 (6 bases). The germline gives CDR1 SGHKS, CDR2 YYEKEE (reference sequence). This CDR3 has 17 residues. Trimming left V 3 bases short and J 3 bases short, with 18 bases between. Written as DNA, the CDR3 is TGTGCCAGCAGCTCGGGGGTTGGCCAGGGATACACCGGGGAGCTGTTTTTT. This encodes CASSSGVGQGYTGELFF. The full variable domain, its missing parts supplied by reference TRBV5-5 and TRBJ2-2, is DAGVTQSPTHLIKTRGQQVTLRCSPISGHKSVSWYQQVLGQGPQFIFQYYEKEERGRGNFPDRFSARQFPNYSSELNVNALLLGDSALYLCASSSGVGQGYTGELFFGEGSRLTVL.

The J gene is TRBJ1-1, the V gene TRBV11-2; the D gene is possibly TRBD1 (6 bases). The CDR3 is 14 amino acids. Trimming stripped 1 base from V and 4 bases from J, with 10 bases between. Germline V gene lookup returns CDR1 SGHAT and CDR2 FQNNGV. This chain's CDR3 is CASSLVFRGTEAFF. The CDR3 DNA reads as TGTGCCAGCAGCTTAGTTTTCAGGGGCACTGAAGCTTTCTTT.

The gene calls are TRBV2 and TRBJ2-1, with 11 bases matching TRBD2. This CDR3 region has 15 residues. After removal of 6 bases from V and 4 bases from J, the junction contained 5 bases not matched to a gene. CDR1 and CDR2 from the germline V gene are SNHLY and FYNNEI. In DNA form, the CDR3 reads TGTGCCAGCAGGCTCGGGACTAGCGGATACAATGAGCAGTTCTTC. Residues: CASRLGTSGYNEQFF.

The count of this clone is one. CDR3 bases: TGTGCCAGCAGCACCGTTGGACAGGTTCTGTATCAGCCCCAGCATTTT. Its protein product is CASSTVGQVLYQPQHF. The chain joins TRBV28 to TRBJ1-5, with 7 bases that match TRBD1. CDR3 length equals 16 residues. Looked up from germline, CDR1 is MDHEN and CDR2 is SYDVKM. The junction had 13 bases not matched to a gene; V was cut back by 6 bases and J by 5 bases.

The chain combines TRBV27 with TRBJ2-5; D call uncertain. Germline V gene lookup returns CDR1 MNHEY and CDR2 SMNVEV (reference sequence). The length of the CDR3 is 13 residues. Deletions cut 2 bases from V and 2 bases from J, with 6 bases between. The CDR3 DNA follows: TGTGCCAGCAGTTTAAGGAGACAAGAGACCCAGTACTTC. Residues: CASSLRRQETQYF.

The chain links TRBV11-2 to TRBJ2-5; 7 bases are a match to TRBD2. V dropped 3 bases and J dropped 4; count of bases not matched to a gene: 5. Germline V lookup: CDR1 SGHAT, CDR2 FQNNGV. This CDR3 region has 14 residues. The CDR3 loop reads CASSFAGVSETQYF. The DNA of the CDR3 is TGTGCCAGCAGCTTCGCGGGAGTCTCAGAGACCCAGTACTTC.

This chain links TRBV28 with TRBJ2-1, with 11 bases identical to TRBD2. Germline assignment: CDR1 MDHEN and CDR2 SYDVKM. J lost 9 bases, V lost 6 bases, and 13 bases had no gene match. The CDR3 spans 16 residues. This CDR3 reads CASSALAGGSGVEQFF. The CDR3 region has the DNA TGTGCCAGCAGCGCTCTAGCGGGAGGCTCGGGGGTTGAGCAGTTCTTC.

This chain uses TRBV2 with TRBJ1-5; D is perhaps TRBD1 (6 bases). Germline-derived CDR1 and CDR2 are SNHLY and FYNNEI. Trimming shortened V by 4 bases and J by 4 bases, and 14 bases separated the two germline ends. This CDR3 has 15 residues. Here the CDR3 DNA reads TGTGCCAGCAGTGTGACGGCAGGGGCTAATCAGCCCCAGCATTTT. Its protein is CASSVTAGANQPQHF.

The J gene is TRBJ1-2, the V gene TRBV19; maybe TRBD1 (6 bases). Trimming cost V 7 bases and J 4 bases, with 16 bases left between them. Germline V CDR1 and CDR2: LNHDA, SQIVND (reference sequence). The CDR3 spans 14 residues. This chain's CDR3 is CASNPVGGAYGYTF. The CDR3 nucleotides are TGTGCCAGTAATCCAGTGGGGGGGGCCTATGGCTACACCTTC.

V and J are TRBV30 and TRBJ1-5, with 12 nucleotides matching TRBD1. With V trimmed by 1 base and J by 9 bases, 7 bases remained unmatched. There are 15 residues in the CDR3. In germline, CDR1 is GTSNPN, CDR2 SVGIG (reference sequence). The chain's CDR3 is CAWSGGDRGRGPQHF. The CDR3 DNA is TGTGCCTGGAGTGGGGGGGACAGGGGGCGAGGGCCCCAGCATTTT.

The gene calls are TRBV12-5 and TRBJ2-3, with D perhaps TRBD1 (5 bases). Germline CDR1 reads LGHNT; CDR2 reads FRNRAP. V dropped 3 bases and J dropped 0 bases, with 13 bases sitting between them. The CDR3 consists of 16 residues. This CDR3 is CASGLGLGQSTDTQYF. The CDR3 DNA follows: TGTGCTAGTGGTTTAGGTTTGGGGCAGAGCACAGATACGCAGTATTTT.

The genes are TRBV6-2 or TRBV6-3 and TRBJ2-7; TRBD1 aligns across 8 bases. The CDR3 contains 15 residues. The ends lost 2 bases at V and 3 bases at J; junction bases unmatched: 6. Germline V gene sequence: CDR1 MNHEY, CDR2 SVGEGT. CDR3 coding DNA: TGTGCCAGCAGTTACCCCAGAGGACAGGGCTACGAGCAGTACTTC. Its protein product is CASSYPRGQGYEQYF.

The V call is TRBV7-3, the J call TRBJ2-6; tentative D call: TRBD1 (5 bases). Germline V lookup: CDR1 SGHTA, CDR2 FQGTGA. Trimming removed 2 bases from V and 0 bases from J, with 14 bases in between. The CDR3 is 18 amino acids. The DNA of the CDR3 is TGTGCCAGCAGCTTACGGCAGGGAAGGGGCTCTGGGGCCAACGTCCTGACTTTC. This gives the protein CASSLRQGRGSGANVLTF.

The chain is built from TRBV28 and TRBJ2-7; the match to TRBD2 covers 7 bases. V shed 6 bases, J shed 1 base, and the junction held 12 bases outside the gene matches. The CDR3 is 16 residues long. CDR1 is MDHEN and CDR2 is SYDVKM in the germline V gene. The CDR3 nucleotides read TGTGCCAGCAGGACTCCGGGACCCGGGGGGTCCTACGAGCAGTACTTC. Its protein is CASRTPGPGGSYEQYF.

The CDR3 spells CASSATGNEQFF. As DNA, the CDR3 is TGTGCCAGCAGCGCGACTGGAAATGAGCAGTTCTTC. The rearrangement links TRBV5-4 to TRBJ2-1; D remains ambiguous. The CDR3 is made up of 12 amino acids. Germline assignment: CDR1 SGHNT and CDR2 YYREEE (reference sequence). V lost 4 bases, J lost 7 bases, and 9 bases lay in between.

The rearrangement links TRBV11-2 to TRBJ2-1; 11 bases line up with TRBD2. The CDR3 contains 14 residues. The trim removed 1 base at V and 7 bases at J, leaving 0 bases unmatched. In germline, CDR1 is SGHAT, CDR2 FQNNGV. The CDR3 loop reads CASSLGLAGNEQFF. The CDR3 nucleotides read TGTGCCAGCAGCTTAGGACTAGCGGGAAATGAGCAGTTCTTC. Based on the CDR3 plus reference TRBV11-2 and TRBJ2-1, the full variable domain is EAGVAQSPRYKIIEKRQSVAFWCNPISGHATLYWYQQILGQGPKLLIQFQNNGVVDDSQLPKDRFSAERLKGVDSTLKIQPAKLEDSAVYLCASSLGLAGNEQFFGPGTRLTVL.

The J gene is TRBJ1-2, the V gene TRBV10-3, with 8 positions matching TRBD1. This CDR3 spans 13 amino acids. CDR1 and CDR2 from the germline V gene are ENHRY and SYGVKD. With V trimmed by 4 bases and J by 8 bases, 6 bases remained unmatched. The CDR3: CAISGQGPEGYTF. CDR3 nucleotides: TGTGCCATCAGTGGACAGGGGCCCGAGGGCTACACCTTC.

V gene TRBV3-1 (or the pseudogene TRBV3-2) combines with J gene TRBJ1-4; TRBD1 matches 8 bases. Germline trimming cut 4 bases from V and 3 bases from J; bases unmatched to any gene: 10. Germline lookup yields CDR1 LGHDT and CDR2 YNNKEL (reference sequence). The CDR3 is made up of 17 amino acids. The CDR3 coding sequence is TGTGCCAGCAGCCTACGGACAGGGACGGGAGCTAATGAAAAACTGTTTTTT. Translated: CASSLRTGTGANEKLFF.

This clone was seen a few times. Germline is not matched at one junction end, which may reflect a read error. The chain has TRBV7-3 and TRBJ1-1, with D possibly being TRBD1 (5 bases). The CDR3 length is 13 residues. CDR1 is SGHTA, CDR2 FQGTGA, per germline. DNA of the CDR3: TGTGCCAGCACCCAGGGAGGGAACGCTGAAGCTTTCTTT. This gives the protein CASTQGGNAEAFF.

This chain joins TRBV16 and TRBJ2-3; 10 nucleotides match TRBD1. CDR3 length equals 15 residues. V lost 3 bases, J lost 0 bases, and 0 bases stayed unmatched. The V gene's germline CDR1 is KGHSY and CDR2 FQNENV. The chain's CDR3 is CASSQGQGSTDTQYF. CDR3 bases: TGTGCCAGCAGCCAGGGACAGGGGAGCACAGATACGCAGTATTTT.

The chain recombines TRBV29-1 with TRBJ1-1; 7 nucleotides match TRBD1. V trimming: 6 bases; J trimming: 3 bases; junction bases outside the gene matches: 7. The germline CDR1 and CDR2 sequences are SQVTM and ANQGSEA. The CDR3 extends over 13 amino acids. The CDR3 DNA is TGCAGCGTCTATACAGGGGTCGACACTGAAGCTTTCTTT. This encodes CSVYTGVDTEAFF.

This clone appeared a few times. The chain recombines TRBV5-6 with TRBJ2-3, with D tentatively TRBD2 (6 bases). This CDR3 has 17 amino acids. The germline CDR1 and CDR2 sequences are SGHDT and YYEEEE. Trimming took off 0 bases at V and 5 bases at J, with 19 bases between the two ends. CDR3 residues: CASSLALMGGGKDTQYF. The CDR3 DNA is TGTGCCAGCAGCTTGGCCCTAATGGGAGGCGGGAAAGATACGCAGTATTTT.